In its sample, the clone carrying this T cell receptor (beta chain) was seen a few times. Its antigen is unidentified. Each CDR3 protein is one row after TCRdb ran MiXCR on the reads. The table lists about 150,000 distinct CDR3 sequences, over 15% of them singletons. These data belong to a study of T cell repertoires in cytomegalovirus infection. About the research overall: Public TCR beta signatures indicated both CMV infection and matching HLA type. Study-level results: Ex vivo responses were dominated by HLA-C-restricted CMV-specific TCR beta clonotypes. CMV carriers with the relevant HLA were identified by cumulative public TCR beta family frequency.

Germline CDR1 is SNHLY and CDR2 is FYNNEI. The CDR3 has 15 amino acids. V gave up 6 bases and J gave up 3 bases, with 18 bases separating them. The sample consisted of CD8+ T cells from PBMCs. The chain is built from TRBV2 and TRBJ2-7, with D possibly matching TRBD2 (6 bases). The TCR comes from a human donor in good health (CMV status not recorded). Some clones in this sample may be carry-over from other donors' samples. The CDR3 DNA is TGTGCCAGCAGCCTGCAGCGGGCCGGCGACTACGAGCAGTACTTC. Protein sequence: CASSLQRAGDYEQYF.